One and the same sample provided the 8 T cell receptor beta chains below, sequenced in a study of a mutant IDH1 vaccine in newly diagnosed glioma. Repertoires were generated with immunoSEQ multiplex PCR, while TCRdb's copy carries only in-frame clones and drops some. The data show 90,000 to 100,000 clones, 85% to 90% seen once. Described time point: week 47, end of study. In every dose of vaccine, 300 ug of mutant IDH1 20-mer peptide was given alongside topical imiquimod. For these TCRs, the target antigens are not known. The specimen was PBMCs, collected from a glioma patient whose treatment included an IDH1 peptide vaccine. These receptors were collected from a woman aged 50 to 60 with glioma.

J is TRBJ2-2 and V is TRBV25-1; 8 bases agree with TRBD1. Germline CDR1 and CDR2: MGHDK and SYGVNS. This CDR3 has 14 residues. Trimming cost V 6 bases and J 4 bases; bases outside gene matches: 4. The CDR3 coding sequence is TGTGCCAGCAGGCCCACAGGGGGCACCGGGGAGCTGTTTTTT. This encodes CASRPTGGTGELFF.

Written as DNA, the CDR3 is TGTGCCAGCAGCCCGGCAGATTACGGGGCCAACGTCCTGACTTTC. Its protein is CASSPADYGANVLTF. The rearrangement links TRBV7-9 to TRBJ2-6, with unresolved D. The germline V gene has CDR1 SEHNR and CDR2 FQNEAQ (reference sequence). The length of the CDR3 is 15 residues. Trimming shortened V by 5 bases and J by 4 bases, and 12 bases separated the two germline ends.

The chain couples TRBV11-2 to TRBJ2-2, with TRBD2 matching over 8 bases. Looked up from germline, CDR1 is SGHAT and CDR2 is FQNNGV. V lost 0 bases to trimming and J lost 4 bases; unmatched junction nucleotides: 1. CDR3 length equals 15 residues. The CDR3 nucleotides read TGTGCCAGCAGCTTAGATCGGGGGGGCACCGGGGAGCTGTTTTTT. Its translation is CASSLDRGGTGELFF.

The chain carries TRBV21-1 and TRBJ2-1. TRBV21-1 counts as a pseudogene. The CDR3 consists of 12 residues. The CDR3 bases are TGTGCCAGCAGCAAAAGGGACAATGAGCAGTTCTTC. It is translated as CASSKRDNEQFF.

The chain employs TRBV7-9 and TRBJ2-2; no clear D. Germline V gene sequence: CDR1 SEHNR, CDR2 FQNEAQ (reference sequence). Trimming pared 7 bases from V and 2 bases from J, leaving 11 bases between. CDR3 length equals 14 residues. The CDR3 coding sequence is TGTGCCAGCACCGTGGTATCTAACACCGGGGAGCTGTTTTTT. It yields the protein CASTVVSNTGELFF.

The CDR3 DNA sequence: TGCAGCGTTGAAGATCGCGCCAACCCCGGGACTAGCGGGAGGCACACCGGGGAGCTGTTTTTT. As protein: CSVEDRANPGTSGRHTGELFF. V gene TRBV29-1 combines with J gene TRBJ2-2; 15 bases are shared with TRBD2. CDR1 SQVTM and CDR2 ANQGSEA come from the germline V gene. This CDR3 spans 21 amino acids. The V segment lost 0 bases and the J segment 3 bases; nucleotides outside the gene matches: 14.

V is TRBV27 and J is TRBJ2-1, with 10 bases aligning to TRBD2. Losses at the gene ends were 2 bases for V and 6 bases for J; bases not matched to a gene: 10. Germline V gene data show CDR1 as MNHEY and CDR2 as SMNVEV (reference sequence). This CDR3 has 17 amino acids. The CDR3 sequence is CASSLPLASGRSNEQFF. The CDR3 region has the DNA TGTGCCAGCAGTTTACCGCTCGCTAGCGGGAGATCCAATGAGCAGTTCTTC.

The J gene is TRBJ2-3, the V gene TRBV5-1, with D unresolved. V dropped 4 bases and J dropped 0 bases, with 12 bases sitting between them. The CDR3 has 15 amino acids. Germline assignment: CDR1 SGHRS and CDR2 YFSETQ. Here the CDR3 reads CASSPRTASTDTQYF. For the CDR3, the DNA is TGCGCCAGCAGCCCCCGAACGGCGAGCACAGATACGCAGTATTTT. The full variable domain, rest sourced from reference TRBV5-1 and TRBJ2-3, is KAGVTQTPRYLIKTRGQQVTLSCSPISGHRSVSWYQQTPGQGLQFLFEYFSETQRNKGNFPGRFSGRQFSNSRSEMNVSTLELGDSALYLCASSPRTASTDTQYFGPGTRLTVL.